One sample yielded the 26 T cell receptor beta chains listed below, sequenced in a study of blood T cell repertoires in COVID-19. Clones were sequenced by immunoSEQ multiplex PCR, and TCRdb holds only the in-frame ones, with some missing. The sample shows 58,000 or so clones, 74% of them seen only once. The sequencing input was peripheral blood. These receptors came from a woman of 80 years or more with acute or convalescent COVID-19.

The chain recombines TRBV6-6 with TRBJ2-7, with a weak D call TRBD1 (6 bases). The CDR3 runs 14 residues. CDR1 and CDR2 from the germline V gene are MNHNY and SVGAGI (reference sequence). Trimming left V 2 bases short and J 5 bases short, with 13 bases between. CDR3 in DNA: TGTGCCAGCAGTTACGTGGCAGGGGACCACGAGCAGTACTTC. Protein sequence: CASSYVAGDHEQYF.

The V and J genes are TRBV19 and TRBJ1-1, with unresolved D. V lost 3 bases and J lost 10, with 12 bases in between. CDR3 length: 12 residues. Germline values: CDR1 LNHDA, CDR2 SQIVND (reference sequence). CDR3 in DNA: TGTGCCAGTAGTATCAGCGCCCAAGCAGCTTTCTTT. It codes for CASSISAQAAFF.

There are a few counts of this clone. CDR3 amino acids: CAISVAGQGASYEQYF. The CDR3 DNA sequence: TGTGCCATCAGTGTCGCGGGACAGGGGGCTTCCTACGAGCAGTACTTC. The chain is built from TRBV10-3 and TRBJ2-7; 12 bases are shared with TRBD1. The CDR3 is made up of 16 amino acids. CDR1 ENHRY and CDR2 SYGVKD come from the germline V gene. J lost 1 base, V lost 4 bases, and 5 bases had no gene match.

This clone occurred a few times. J is TRBJ2-7 and V is TRBV5-1; the D gene is possibly TRBD1 (5 bases). The CDR3 runs to 15 residues. V dropped 0 bases and J dropped 1 base, with 11 bases sitting between them. The germline gives CDR1 SGHRS, CDR2 YFSETQ. This CDR3 is CASSLGGGNSYEQYF. In DNA form, the CDR3 reads TGCGCCAGCAGCTTGGGGGGCGGCAATTCCTACGAGCAGTACTTC.

This chain joins TRBV19 and TRBJ1-2, with TRBD1 matching over 7 bases. The CDR3 has 17 amino acids. Germline loops: CDR1 LNHDA, CDR2 SQIVND (reference sequence). V trimming: 4 bases; J trimming: 2 bases; junction bases outside the gene matches: 13. The CDR3 reads CASSTRQGVGRNYGYTF. The CDR3 DNA is TGTGCCAGTAGTACGAGACAGGGTGTCGGAAGAAACTATGGCTACACCTTC.

This chain joins TRBV5-1 and TRBJ2-6; 10 bases are a match to TRBD1. The CDR3 is 17 residues long. Germline CDR1 reads SGHRS; CDR2 reads YFSETQ. The V and J ends lost 4 bases and 2 bases, in that order; junction bases with no gene match: 6. The CDR3 here is CASSAPGTGAGANVLTF. In DNA form, the CDR3 reads TGCGCCAGCAGCGCGCCCGGGACAGGGGCTGGGGCCAACGTCCTGACTTTC.

The chain uses TRBV11-2 and TRBJ1-1, with 9 bases matching TRBD1. CDR1 and CDR2 (germline): SGHAT, FQNNGV. V shed 7 bases and J 1 base; nucleotides not matched to a gene: 7. This CDR3 is built from 15 residues. This CDR3 reads CASTRTGEGNTEAFF. CDR3 nucleotide sequence: TGTGCCAGCACCCGGACAGGGGAAGGGAACACTGAAGCTTTCTTT.

The chain combines TRBV4-2 with TRBJ2-7, with 7 bases lining up with TRBD2. V dropped 1 base and J dropped 4; count of bases not matched to a gene: 7. The germline V gene encodes CDR1 LGHNA and CDR2 YNFKEQ. The length of the CDR3 is 15 residues. CDR3: CASSQVGGGRYEQYF. The CDR3 nucleotides are TGTGCCAGCAGCCAAGTCGGGGGAGGGCGGTACGAGCAGTACTTC.

This chain uses TRBV11-2 with TRBJ2-1; maybe TRBD2 (5 bases). Deletions cut 2 bases from V and 0 bases from J, with 17 bases between. The CDR3 is 18 residues long. Germline V gives CDR1 SGHAT, CDR2 FQNNGV. The CDR3 loop is CASSLSRLRVGSYNEQFF. The CDR3 DNA follows: TGTGCCAGCAGCTTAAGTCGGTTGCGGGTGGGCTCCTACAATGAGCAGTTCTTC.

The chain uses TRBV28 and TRBJ2-7; 7 positions agree with TRBD2. After removal of 6 bases from V and 6 bases from J, the junction contained 8 bases not matched to a gene. The CDR3 runs 13 residues. Germline CDR1 MDHEN, CDR2 SYDVKM. CDR3 DNA sequence: TGTGCCAGCAGAAGGACTAGTGGGGGCGAGCAGTACTTC. Residues: CASRRTSGGEQYF. Filled out from reference TRBV28 and TRBJ2-7, the complete variable domain reads DVKVTQSSRYLVKRTGEKVFLECVQDMDHENMFWYRQDPGLGLRLIYFSYDVKMKEKGDIPEGYSVSREKKERFSLILESASTNQTSMYLCASRRTSGGEQYFGPGTRLTVT.

This clone was seen a few times. V is TRBV5-3 and J is TRBJ2-1; maybe TRBD2 (5 bases). TRBV5-3 is treated as an ORF (open reading frame) with a function not yet certain. V lost 2 bases to trimming and J lost 0 bases, with 9 bases between them. The CDR3 covers 15 residues. CDR3: CARSFCGSSYNEQFF. The CDR3 coding sequence is TGTGCCAGAAGCTTTTGTGGGAGCTCCTACAATGAGCAGTTCTTC.

The chain links TRBV4-2 to TRBJ2-2, with a weak D call TRBD2 (8 bases). The CDR3 is 16 residues long. Trimming removed 5 bases at V and 5 bases at J, with 18 bases between. From germline, CDR1 is LGHNA and CDR2 YNFKEQ. CDR3 region: CASSGGGGRTTGELFF. The CDR3 DNA reads TGTGCCAGCAGCGGAGGGGGCGGGAGGACTACCGGGGAGCTGTTTTTT.

This chain connects TRBV7-6 to TRBJ2-2, with 7 bases that match TRBD2. Germline V lookup: CDR1 SGHVS, CDR2 FNYEAQ. The ends lost 0 bases at V and 5 bases at J; junction bases unmatched: 9. CDR3 length: 17 residues. Here the CDR3 DNA reads TGTGCCAGCAGCTTAGCAGTAGGGACTACGCGTACCGGGGAGCTGTTTTTT. It codes for CASSLAVGTTRTGELFF.

This sequence joins TRBV7-2 and TRBJ1-5; D might be TRBD1 (6 bases). CDR3 length equals 15 residues. The germline gives CDR1 SGHTA, CDR2 FQGNSA. The ends were cut back, 5 bases at V and 4 bases at J, with 15 bases in the middle. CDR3 amino acids: CASSPQGPTNQPQHF. The DNA for the CDR3 is TGTGCCAGCAGCCCCCAGGGGCCCACTAATCAGCCCCAGCATTTT.

This clone was detected once. The chain combines TRBV5-1 with TRBJ1-1, with D tentatively TRBD1 (6 bases). Germline CDR1 is SGHRS and CDR2 is YFSETQ. Between the trimmed V and J ends, which lost 2 bases and 1 base, there was a span of 9 bases. This CDR3 spans 14 amino acids. For the CDR3, the DNA is TGCGCCAGCAGCTTTGCAGGGGAGAACACTGAAGCTTTCTTT. It translates to CASSFAGENTEAFF.

This sequence joins TRBV19 and TRBJ2-3; TRBD2 might be the D (6 bases). CDR1 is LNHDA, CDR2 SQIVND, per germline (reference sequence). The V end lost 5 bases, the J end lost 5 bases, and 8 bases lay between the germline ends. The CDR3 is 12 residues long. CDR3 nucleotide sequence: TGTGCCAGTAGTCAAGCGGGAGATACGCAGTATTTT. The encoded protein is CASSQAGDTQYF.

V and J are TRBV11-2 and TRBJ2-7; TRBD2 might be the D (6 bases). V lost 5 bases, J lost 2 bases, and 13 bases lay in between. The CDR3 runs to 14 residues. From germline, CDR1 is SGHAT and CDR2 FQNNGV. CDR3 in DNA: TGTGCCAGCAGCCCACTGGGAGGCCCCTACGAGCAGTACTTC. Amino acid sequence: CASSPLGGPYEQYF.

V and J are TRBV7-2 and TRBJ1-5; 9 bases line up with TRBD1. Trimming at V came to 3 bases and at J to 9 bases, leaving 6 bases not matched to a gene. Per the germline V gene, CDR1 is SGHTA and CDR2 is FQGNSA. The CDR3 length is 14 residues. The CDR3 is CASSFGDRVRPQHF. CDR3 nucleotide sequence: TGTGCCAGCAGCTTTGGGGACAGGGTTCGGCCCCAGCATTTT. The full variable domain, rest sourced from reference TRBV7-2 and TRBJ1-5, is GAGVSQSPSNKVTEKGKDVELRCDPISGHTALYWYRQSLGQGLEFLIYFQGNSAPDKSGLPSDRFSAERTGGSVSTLTIQRTQQEDSAVYLCASSFGDRVRPQHFGDGTRLSIL.

This sequence joins TRBV28 and TRBJ2-1; 8 bases align to TRBD2. With 2 bases clipped from V and 4 bases from J, the junction kept 4 bases outside the gene matches. The CDR3 is made up of 15 amino acids. Germline loops: CDR1 MDHEN, CDR2 SYDVKM. In nucleotides, the CDR3 is TGTGCCAGCAGTTTAGCGGGGGGATATTACAATGAGCAGTTCTTC. Translation: CASSLAGGYYNEQFF.

This clone appeared a few times. J is TRBJ2-5 and V is TRBV9; 9 nucleotides line up with TRBD2. With 4 bases clipped from V and 2 bases from J, the junction kept 3 bases outside the gene matches. There are 14 residues in the CDR3. Germline CDR1 is SGDLS and CDR2 is YYNGEE. DNA of the CDR3: TGTGCCAGCAGCCTTGCGGGAGGGCAAGAGACCCAGTACTTC. It codes for CASSLAGGQETQYF.

The table lists this clone with a count of one. This chain joins TRBV7-9 and TRBJ2-5; 14 positions agree with TRBD2. Per germline, CDR1 SEHNR and CDR2 FQNEAQ (reference sequence). The CDR3 totals 16 residues. The ends lost 8 bases at V and 4 bases at J; junction bases unmatched: 9. The CDR3 DNA is TGTGCCAGCGAGCAGGGACTAGCGGGAGTCGGAGAGACCCAGTACTTC. Protein sequence: CASEQGLAGVGETQYF.

This clone has only one observation. J is TRBJ1-4 and V is TRBV27; possible D gene TRBD1, 5 bases. Per the germline V gene, CDR1 is MNHEY and CDR2 is SMNVEV (reference sequence). Between the trimmed V and J ends, which lost 3 bases and 8 bases, there was a span of 13 bases. This CDR3 contains 14 residues. This chain's CDR3 is CASSLSRGGEKLFF. CDR3 DNA: TGTGCCAGCAGTTTGAGTAGGGGAGGCGAAAAACTGTTTTTT.

The chain has TRBV18 and TRBJ2-7, with D uncertain. CDR1 and CDR2 (germline): KGHSH, LQKENI. CDR3 size: 15 residues. Trimming stripped 3 bases from V and 2 bases from J, with 14 bases between. The CDR3 loop reads CASSPTPFITYEQYF. DNA of the CDR3: TGTGCCAGCTCACCGACACCGTTCATAACCTACGAGCAGTACTTC.

V and J are TRBV24-1 and TRBJ2-1; unclear D gene. V was pared by 4 bases and J by 6 bases, with 12 bases between. The CDR3 loop spans 14 amino acids. Germline assignment: CDR1 KGHDR and CDR2 SFDVKD. The DNA for the CDR3 is TGTGCCACCAGTGACCGTAGACGGAGCAATGAGCAGTTCTTC. Translating it yields CATSDRRRSNEQFF.

In its sample, this clone was seen once. This chain joins TRBV6-6 and TRBJ1-5; 7 nucleotides align to TRBD1. The CDR3 runs to 16 residues. The V and J ends lost 5 bases and 1 base, in that order; junction bases with no gene match: 8. CDR1 and CDR2 (germline): MNHNY, SVGAGI (reference sequence). The CDR3 protein is CASSPGTAGSNQPQHF. The CDR3 nucleotides are TGTGCCAGCAGTCCGGGGACAGCCGGGAGCAATCAGCCCCAGCATTTT.

V usage is TRBV6-4 and J usage is TRBJ2-1; tentatively, D is TRBD2 (6 bases). Germline V gene sequence: CDR1 MRHNA, CDR2 SNTAGT. This CDR3 is 14 amino acids long. Trimming cost V 3 bases and J 3 bases, with 9 bases left between them. CDR3 sequence: CASSDSGDYNEQFF. The CDR3 DNA is TGTGCCAGCAGTGATAGCGGAGACTACAATGAGCAGTTCTTC.